This entry concerns a single T cell receptor (beta chain). The antigen remains undetermined. This entry comes from a study of PD-1 blockade in mismatch repair-deficient tumors. The CDR3 loop spans 14 amino acids. Per the germline V gene, CDR1 is MNHEY and CDR2 is SMNVEV (reference sequence). The V gene end was trimmed by 1 base and the J gene end by 6 bases; junction bases not matched to a gene: 4. This table comes from immunoSEQ multiplex PCR, and its TCRdb copy is limited to in-frame clones, with some not included. The sample holds over 11,000 clones; approximately 84% are singletons and the top ten take about 10%. The time point is: identical roughly 11-day culture without peptide (control).

Source: cells cultured in vitro, taken from a patient treated with pembrolizumab. This receptor was obtained from an adult with mismatch repair-deficient cancer. V is TRBV27 and J is TRBJ2-7; TRBD1 aligns across 9 bases. The CDR3 coding sequence is TGTGCCAGCAGTTTATTTGGGACAGGGAGCGAGCAGTACTTC. The encoded protein is CASSLFGTGSEQYF.